The source of this T cell receptor beta chain is a study of T cell responses to AZD1222 COVID-19 vaccine. The germline V gene encodes CDR1 SGHTA and CDR2 FQGTGA. This CDR3 is 13 amino acids long. V lost 1 base and J 9 bases, leaving 10 bases between the germline ends. Study-wide points: Just five to seven AZD1222 recipients tested seropositive at baseline.

Turning to this clone: Antigen unknown.

Clones were read by immunoSEQ multiplex PCR, and TCRdb kept only the in-frame ones, dropping some. The data show around 140,000 clones, with 90% seen just once and 1.5% to 2% held by the top ten. This TCR was recovered from an adult in good health. The chain links TRBV7-3 to TRBJ2-1; no clear D gene. This specimen consisted of peripheral blood, obtained on day 0 of AZD1222 vaccination. Here the CDR3 DNA reads TGTGCCAGCAGCTTAAGCTCAGCAGGTGAGCAGTTCTTC. This codes for CASSLSSAGEQFF.